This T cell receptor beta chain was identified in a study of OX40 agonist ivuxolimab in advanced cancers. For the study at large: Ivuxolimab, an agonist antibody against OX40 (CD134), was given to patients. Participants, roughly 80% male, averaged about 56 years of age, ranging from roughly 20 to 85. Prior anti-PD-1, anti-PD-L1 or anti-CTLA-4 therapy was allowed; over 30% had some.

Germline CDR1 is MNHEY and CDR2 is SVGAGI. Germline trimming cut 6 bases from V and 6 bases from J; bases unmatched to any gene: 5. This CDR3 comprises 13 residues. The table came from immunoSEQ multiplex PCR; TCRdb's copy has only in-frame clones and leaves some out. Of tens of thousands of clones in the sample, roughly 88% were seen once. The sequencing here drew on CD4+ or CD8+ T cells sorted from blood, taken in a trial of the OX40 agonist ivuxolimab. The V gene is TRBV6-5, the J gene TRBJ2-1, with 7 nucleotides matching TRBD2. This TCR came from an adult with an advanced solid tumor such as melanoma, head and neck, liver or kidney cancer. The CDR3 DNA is TGTGCCAGCAGGGTGGGAGGGCCCAATGAGCAGTTCTTC. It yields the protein CASRVGGPNEQFF.